This T cell receptor beta chain was captured by sequencing in a study of blood T cell repertoires in COVID-19. The germline V and J ends were trimmed by 6 bases and 1 base, with 14 bases remaining between them. Germline CDR1 MNHEY, CDR2 SVGAGI. This CDR3 is built from 15 residues. Sequencing used immunoSEQ multiplex PCR; TCRdb keeps in-frame clones, though not all of them. The sample yields roughly 140,000 clones, over 80% seen once. The TCR comes from a man in his 60s who had recovered from COVID-19. The sequenced sample consisted of PBMCs or T cells enriched from blood (not recorded which). This chain joins TRBV6-5 and TRBJ2-3; D gene uncertain. CDR3 nucleotide sequence: TGTGCCAGCAGCCTATCCGGGTTCCGCACAGATACGCAGTATTTT. Its protein product is CASSLSGFRTDTQYF.